The following is a T cell receptor (beta chain) sequence with its context. Its specificity is not known. Per the authors' pipeline: Differences in CDR3 between clinicopathological groups were drawn on to build a classifier intended to discriminate distant-metastatic papillary thyroid cancer patients. TCRdb used MiXCR to call clones anew from the PCR reads. Clone size and V and J calls follow TCRdb, not the original study. Of some 19,000 clones listed, approximately 25% are singletons. Every patient was untreated before thyroid surgery. The CDR3 has 10 residues. Germline V gene sequence: CDR1 SNHLY, CDR2 FYNNEI. V lost 3 bases, J lost 9 bases, and 6 bases lay in between. This sample stems from a study of metastatic and nonmetastatic thyroid tumors. Study observations and caveats: Reported TCR beta diversity, measured in blood and tumor, was significantly higher for malignant thyroid tumors than for benign nodules.

This sequence was found in a male donor with papillary thyroid cancer or a benign thyroid nodule (not recorded which). Some clones in this sample may be carry-over from other donors' samples. V and J are TRBV2 and TRBJ2-7; maybe TRBD2 (5 bases). What was sequenced was blood. The CDR3 bases are TGTGCCAGCAGTGACGGAGGGCAGTACTTC. It specifies CASSDGGQYF.